These 23 T cell receptor beta chains originate from one sample sequenced in a study of Siglec-9 on CD8 T cells in melanoma. TCRdb's copy holds only in-frame clones and misses some; the assay was immunoSEQ multiplex PCR. This sample has approximately 35,000 clones, with around 82% found just once. Sequenced sample: Siglec-9- CD8+ T cells sorted from blood. The receptors derive from a human donor in good health.

The rearrangement links TRBV29-1 to TRBJ2-3; the D call may be TRBD1 or TRBD2 (5 bases each). CDR3 length: 15 amino acids. V shed 2 bases and J shed 2 bases, with 14 bases lying between them. CDR1 and CDR2 from the germline V gene are SQVTM and ANQGSEA. CDR3 sequence (DNA): TGCAGCGTTGAACCGGGACGGAGACCCACAGATACGCAGTATTTT. This gives the protein CSVEPGRRPTDTQYF.

CDR3 sequence (DNA): TGTGCCAGCAGTTCGACTAGCCCCTCCTACAATGAGCAGTTCTTC. Protein product: CASSSTSPSYNEQFF. This chain links TRBV27 with TRBJ2-1; 7 nucleotides match TRBD2. J was trimmed by 0 bases and V by 4 bases; bases with no gene match: 3. Germline V CDR1 and CDR2: MNHEY, SMNVEV (reference sequence). The CDR3 contains 15 residues.

The chain joins TRBV19 to TRBJ2-5; the match to TRBD1 covers 10 bases. J was trimmed by 4 bases and V by 4 bases; bases with no gene match: 3. Per the germline V gene, CDR1 is LNHDA and CDR2 is SQIVND (reference sequence). This CDR3 comprises 14 residues. The CDR3 bases are TGTGCCAGTAGTACCCGGGACAGGGGAGAGACCCAGTACTTC. This encodes CASSTRDRGETQYF.

This clone was detected a few times. The chain recombines TRBV2 with TRBJ2-3, with 10 bases lining up with TRBD2. The germline V gene encodes CDR1 SNHLY and CDR2 FYNNEI. CDR3 length: 18 amino acids. With V trimmed by 6 bases and J by 1 base, 13 bases remained unmatched. DNA of the CDR3: TGTGCCAGCAGCGCGTCACTAGCGGGGAGGAGCGGCACAGATACGCAGTATTTT. Translating gives CASSASLAGRSGTDTQYF.

The chain carries TRBV4-1 and TRBJ2-2, with TRBD2 as a possible D gene (6 bases). This CDR3 comprises 16 residues. V was shortened by 3 bases and J by 1 base, with 12 bases between the two germline ends. CDR1 and CDR2 from the germline V gene are MGHRA and YSYEKL. As DNA, the CDR3 is TGCGCCAGCAGCCACCCCGGGGACTGGAACACCGGGGAGCTGTTTTTT. It translates to CASSHPGDWNTGELFF.

In this sample, this clone turned up once. The gene calls are TRBV7-6 and TRBJ2-7, with TRBD1 identical over 7 bases. The CDR3 contains 13 residues. Germline lookup yields CDR1 SGHVS and CDR2 FNYEAQ. J was trimmed by 0 bases and V by 4 bases; bases with no gene match: 0. CDR3 protein: CASSWDSSYEQYF. CDR3 nucleotide sequence: TGTGCCAGCAGCTGGGACAGCTCCTACGAGCAGTACTTC.

The chain recombines TRBV10-2 with TRBJ2-1; TRBD2 matches at 14 bases. Germline V CDR1 and CDR2: WSHSY, SAAADI. There are 17 residues in the CDR3. The ends lost 6 bases at V and 4 bases at J; junction bases unmatched: 8. CDR3 sequence (DNA): TGCGCCAGCAGCACGACTAGCGGGGGGGCAGCTTACAATGAGCAGTTCTTC. As protein: CASSTTSGGAAYNEQFF.

V usage is TRBV28 and J usage is TRBJ1-2; TRBD1 matches at 7 bases. With V trimmed by 1 base and J by 7 bases, 9 bases remained unmatched. The CDR3 is made up of 15 amino acids. CDR1 is MDHEN and CDR2 is SYDVKM in the germline V gene. Here the CDR3 reads CASSLSGTANFGYTF. CDR3 nucleotides: TGTGCCAGCAGTTTATCCGGGACAGCAAATTTTGGCTACACCTTC.

The chain joins TRBV29-1 to TRBJ2-7; no clear D. The germline V and J ends were trimmed by 0 bases and 12 bases, with 12 bases remaining between them. CDR1 is SQVTM, CDR2 ANQGSEA, per germline. The CDR3 has 11 residues. The CDR3 DNA follows: TGCAGCGTTGAAGACGCCTATGGTCGGTACTTC. Amino acids: CSVEDAYGRYF.

CDR3 protein: CASSWDREYEQYF. Written as DNA, the CDR3 is TGCGCCAGCAGCTGGGACAGGGAATACGAGCAGTACTTC. This sequence joins TRBV5-1 and TRBJ2-7, with 9 positions matching TRBD1. After removal of 3 bases from V and 4 bases from J, the junction contained 2 bases not matched to a gene. The germline V gene has CDR1 SGHRS and CDR2 YFSETQ. The CDR3 consists of 13 residues.

The V call is TRBV7-9, the J call TRBJ2-6; no firm D call. This CDR3 spans 16 amino acids. V shed 1 base and J shed 4 bases, with 11 bases lying between them. Germline CDR1 is SEHNR and CDR2 is FQNEAQ (reference sequence). CDR3 DNA sequence: TGTGCCAGCAGCTTAGAAGTTGGCTCAGGGGCCAACGTCCTGACTTTC. This translates into CASSLEVGSGANVLTF.

In DNA form, the CDR3 reads TGTGCCAGCAGTTACGTCCAACCGGGGGAGCTGTTTTTT. Residues: CASSYVQPGELFF. The genes are TRBV6-5 and TRBJ2-2; D gene unclear. The germline V gene encodes CDR1 MNHEY and CDR2 SVGAGI. The CDR3 loop spans 13 amino acids. V dropped 2 bases and J dropped 8 bases, with 9 bases sitting between them.

This rearrangement joins TRBV4-1 to TRBJ1-1, with D unclear. The germline CDR1 and CDR2 sequences are MGHRA and YSYEKL. V was clipped by 1 base and J by 3 bases, with 12 bases between them. The CDR3 has 15 residues. For the CDR3, the DNA is TGCGCCAGCAGCCAAGCGGCAGGCCTATACACTGAAGCTTTCTTT. It encodes CASSQAAGLYTEAFF.

The V and J genes are TRBV4-1 and TRBJ2-1; the D is unclear. V lost 0 bases and J 0 bases, leaving 6 bases between the germline ends. The CDR3 loop spans 15 amino acids. Germline CDR1 is MGHRA and CDR2 is YSYEKL. This CDR3 is CASSQDESSYNEQFF. Here the CDR3 DNA reads TGCGCCAGCAGCCAAGATGAGAGCTCCTACAATGAGCAGTTCTTC.

This sequence joins TRBV7-6 and TRBJ1-4; the D is unclear. Trimming shortened V by 5 bases and J by 5 bases, and 6 bases separated the two germline ends. Per the germline V gene, CDR1 is SGHVS and CDR2 is FNYEAQ. CDR3 size: 12 residues. The CDR3 DNA sequence: TGTGCCAGCAGCGGTCGGAATGAAAAACTGTTTTTT. Its protein is CASSGRNEKLFF.

This clone was seen a few times. The chain carries TRBV27 and TRBJ2-7, with D perhaps TRBD1 or TRBD2 (5 bases each). The CDR3 spans 14 residues. V was shortened by 5 bases and J by 5 bases, with 16 bases between the two germline ends. Per germline, CDR1 MNHEY and CDR2 SMNVEV (reference sequence). The CDR3 spells CASSPGTLLHEQYF. Here the CDR3 DNA reads TGTGCCAGCAGTCCAGGGACCCTCCTCCACGAGCAGTACTTC.

This clone was observed a few times. The rearrangement links TRBV4-1 to TRBJ1-5; 9 bases agree with TRBD1. V shed 6 bases, J shed 3 bases, and the junction held 9 bases outside the gene matches. The germline V gene has CDR1 MGHRA and CDR2 YSYEKL. This CDR3 is built from 16 residues. This chain's CDR3 is CASSLVGQGFNQPQHF. The CDR3 DNA reads as TGCGCCAGCAGTCTTGTTGGACAGGGGTTCAATCAGCCCCAGCATTTT.

This clone was found a few times. This CDR3 reads CASQSQEAQPQHF. CDR3 DNA: TGTGCCAGCCAATCGCAGGAAGCTCAGCCCCAGCATTTT. The chain joins TRBV6-1 to TRBJ1-5; D gene unclear. The V gene's germline CDR1 is MNHNS and CDR2 SASEGT. The CDR3 totals 13 residues. Trimming removed 8 bases at V and 6 bases at J, with 14 bases between.

This clone has only one observation. The rearrangement links TRBV27 to TRBJ1-5, with unresolved D. Germline V gives CDR1 MNHEY, CDR2 SMNVEV (reference sequence). Trimming took 2 bases from V and 3 from J, leaving 8 bases between them. The CDR3 consists of 14 residues. In DNA, the CDR3 is TGTGCCAGCAGTTTACGGGGAATCAATCAGCCCCAGCATTTT. This translates into CASSLRGINQPQHF.

V and J are TRBV27 and TRBJ2-7; the match to TRBD1 covers 9 bases. Trimming at V came to 2 bases and at J to 7 bases, leaving 6 bases not matched to a gene. CDR1 is MNHEY, CDR2 SMNVEV, per germline (reference sequence). This CDR3 has 14 amino acids. CDR3 sequence (DNA): TGTGCCAGCAGTTTACTACAGGGGGCTGAGGAGCAGTACTTC. This gives the protein CASSLLQGAEEQYF.

This chain joins TRBV19 and TRBJ2-3; 8 bases line up with TRBD1. This CDR3 contains 15 residues. Germline CDR1 LNHDA, CDR2 SQIVND (reference sequence). V was pared by 7 bases and J by 1 base, with 7 bases of the junction left unmatched. CDR3 sequence reads: CASTKQGEGTDTQYF. CDR3 coding DNA: TGTGCCAGTACCAAACAGGGGGAAGGCACAGATACGCAGTATTTT.

The J gene is TRBJ2-1, the V gene TRBV9; maybe TRBD1 (5 bases). V was clipped by 0 bases and J by 2 bases, with 9 bases between them. This CDR3 comprises 15 residues. Per germline, CDR1 SGDLS and CDR2 YYNGEE. The CDR3 bases are TGTGCCAGCAGCGTAGAGGGGTTAACCTACAATGAGCAGTTCTTC. Translated, it gives CASSVEGLTYNEQFF.

The V call is TRBV5-1, the J call TRBJ2-2; D is unclear. Germline values: CDR1 SGHRS, CDR2 YFSETQ. This CDR3 comprises 15 residues. Trimming removed 4 bases at V and 4 bases at J, with 14 bases between. This chain's CDR3 is CASSPFAAGTGELFF. CDR3 DNA: TGCGCCAGCAGCCCCTTTGCGGCCGGCACCGGGGAGCTGTTTTTT.